The 8 T cell receptor beta chains below come from one sample, sequenced in a study of T cells after yellow fever vaccination. TCRdb recomputed calls from the 5' RACE reads with MiXCR, one row per CDR3 protein. The profile shows 250,000 or so distinct CDR3 sequences, about 3.7% of them singletons. Sequencing used PBMCs, obtained 15 days after the yellow fever booster vaccination. These receptors were taken from a man younger than 35 who received the YFV17D yellow fever vaccine.

This clonotype was picked up many times. DNA of the CDR3: TGTGCCAGCAGCGCCGCCGTAGGGCCCTACAATGAGCAGTTCTTC. Its protein is CASSAAVGPYNEQFF. The chain links TRBV5-4 to TRBJ2-1; no definite D call. Germline lookup yields CDR1 SGHNT and CDR2 YYREEE (reference sequence). V gave up 4 bases and J gave up 2 bases, with 13 bases separating them. CDR3 size: 15 residues.

This clonotype was observed at least ten times. This sequence joins TRBV3-1 and TRBJ2-7; 9 nucleotides line up with TRBD1. The CDR3 has 14 residues. Germline V gene lookup returns CDR1 LGHDT and CDR2 YNNKEL (reference sequence). Germline trimming cut 5 bases from V and 4 bases from J; bases unmatched to any gene: 6. The chain's CDR3 is CASSNRDREYEQYF. The CDR3 DNA reads TGTGCCAGCAGCAACCGGGACAGGGAGTACGAGCAGTACTTC.

This clonotype was recorded at least ten times. The CDR3 is CASSPGGGQAKNIQYF. CDR3 in DNA: TGTGCCAGCAGCCCCGGCGGGGGCCAAGCCAAAAACATTCAGTACTTC. The V gene is TRBV6-5, the J gene TRBJ2-4; D is perhaps TRBD2 (7 bases). Germline lookup yields CDR1 MNHEY and CDR2 SVGAGI. V lost 6 bases and J lost 0, with 15 bases in between. The CDR3 has 16 amino acids.

This clonotype was counted ten times or more. J is TRBJ1-1 and V is TRBV7-8; D uncertain. This CDR3 spans 13 amino acids. Trimming pared 6 bases from V and 5 bases from J, leaving 13 bases between. Germline loops: CDR1 SGHVS, CDR2 FQNEAQ. The CDR3 DNA reads as TGTGCCAGCAGAATCCCCGGGTTGACTGAAGCTTTCTTT. It is translated as CASRIPGLTEAFF.

This clonotype was detected many times. V usage is TRBV20-1 and J usage is TRBJ2-3, with a weak D call TRBD2 (7 bases). The V end was cut by 3 bases, the J end by 4 bases, with 17 bases between. CDR1 and CDR2 (germline): DFQATT, SNEGSKA (reference sequence). The CDR3 length is 15 residues. DNA for the CDR3: TGCAGTGCTAGCGGGGGGCCTCTCTGGGCAGATACGCAGTATTTT. Its translation: CSASGGPLWADTQYF.

Many counts were recorded for this clonotype. V and J are TRBV6-5 and TRBJ2-2, with D possibly TRBD1 on 5 matching bases. CDR3 size: 15 residues. Germline CDR1 and CDR2: MNHEY and SVGAGI. Between the trimmed V and J ends, which lost 0 bases and 6 bases, there was a span of 11 bases. The CDR3 region has the DNA TGTGCCAGCAGTTACTCCTACCAGGGCGCCGGGGAGCTGTTTTTT. It is translated as CASSYSYQGAGELFF.

This clonotype was seen ten or more times. This rearrangement joins TRBV5-1 to TRBJ1-3; D call uncertain. CDR1 and CDR2 from the germline V gene are SGHRS and YFSETQ. This CDR3 contains 17 residues. V was shortened by 3 bases and J by 0 bases, with 16 bases between the two germline ends. The chain's CDR3 is CASSSRPDGLSGNTIYF. CDR3 DNA: TGCGCCAGCAGCTCCCGACCGGACGGACTCTCTGGAAACACCATATATTTT.

At least ten counts were recorded for this clonotype. V and J are TRBV12-3 or TRBV12-4 and TRBJ2-3; 11 bases are a match to TRBD1. The CDR3 has 15 amino acids. After removal of 7 bases from V and 5 bases from J, the junction contained 8 bases not matched to a gene. The CDR3 region is CASTSPGQGEDTQYF. The CDR3 region has the DNA TGTGCCAGCACCTCTCCGGGACAGGGGGAAGATACGCAGTATTTT.